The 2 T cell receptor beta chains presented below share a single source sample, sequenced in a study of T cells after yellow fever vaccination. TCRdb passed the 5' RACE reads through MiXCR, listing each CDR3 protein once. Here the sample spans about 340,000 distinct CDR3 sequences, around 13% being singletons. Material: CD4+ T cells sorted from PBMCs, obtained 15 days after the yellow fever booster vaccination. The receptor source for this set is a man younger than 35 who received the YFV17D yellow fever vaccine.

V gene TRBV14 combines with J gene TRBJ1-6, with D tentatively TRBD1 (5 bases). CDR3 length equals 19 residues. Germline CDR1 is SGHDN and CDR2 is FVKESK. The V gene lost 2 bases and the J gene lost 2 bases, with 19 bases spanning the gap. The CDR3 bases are TGTGCCAGCAGCCAACGGCTTCCAGGGAGGCCCGCCTATAATTCACCCCTCCACTTT. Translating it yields CASSQRLPGRPAYNSPLHF.

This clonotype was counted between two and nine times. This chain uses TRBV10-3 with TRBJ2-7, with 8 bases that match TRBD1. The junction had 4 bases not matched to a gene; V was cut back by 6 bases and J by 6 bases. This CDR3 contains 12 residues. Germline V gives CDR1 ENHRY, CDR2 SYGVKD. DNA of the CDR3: TGTGCCATCAGCCTGACAGGGGCCGAGCAGTACTTC. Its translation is CAISLTGAEQYF.